What follows are 6 T cell receptor beta chains derived from one specimen sequenced in a study of cytomegalovirus exposure and HLA in healthy donors (dated by TCRdb to the late 2010s). The library was generated by the immunoSEQ multiplex PCR assay. The multiplex PCR relied on a mix of 60 forward primers for TCR Vbeta segments and 13 reverse primers for TCR Jbeta segments. This is the immuneACCESS table as TCRdb keeps it, with only in-frame sequences that have V and J called. A part of the clones is gone; compared with another copy, unresolved V genes explain less than half, and the rest is unexplained. The sample table lists over 75,000 clones, roughly 79% of them with a count of one. The ten top clones hold roughly 6% of the sample. The specimen was PBMCs. The receptor set was obtained from a female donor in good health and CMV-seronegative.

The chain employs TRBV10-2 and TRBJ2-3; the D gene is possibly TRBD1 (5 bases). The V end was cut by 3 bases, the J end by 2 bases, with 6 bases between. The CDR3 contains 13 residues. Germline lookup yields CDR1 WSHSY and CDR2 SAAADI. Here the CDR3 DNA reads TGCGCCAGCAGTGAACAGGCCACAGATACGCAGTATTTT. It encodes CASSEQATDTQYF.

The V and J genes are TRBV6-1 and TRBJ1-4, with a possible D match to TRBD1 (6 bases). V was cut by 1 base and J by 0 bases, with 12 bases left in between. CDR1 is MNHNS, CDR2 SASEGT, per germline. The CDR3 has 17 residues. The CDR3 DNA sequence: TGTGCCAGCAGTGAAGGAGACGGGACAACAACTAATGAAAAACTGTTTTTT. Protein sequence: CASSEGDGTTTNEKLFF.

The chain recombines TRBV27 with TRBJ2-5; TRBD1 matches 7 bases. Germline assignment: CDR1 MNHEY and CDR2 SMNVEV (reference sequence). V was clipped by 6 bases and J by 1 base; unmatched bases: 2. The CDR3 runs 13 residues. CDR3 in DNA: TGTGCCAGCAGGCGACAGGGCCAAGAGACCCAGTACTTC. This translates into CASRRQGQETQYF.

The sample holds a few counts of this clone. The V call is TRBV6-5, the J call TRBJ2-1, with a tentative D call TRBD2 (5 bases). Trimming removed 6 bases from V and 4 bases from J, with 10 bases in between. The CDR3 is 13 amino acids. Germline V gene lookup returns CDR1 MNHEY and CDR2 SVGAGI. The CDR3 sequence is CASRDSRYNEQFF. The DNA of the CDR3 is TGTGCCAGCAGGGACTCCCGGTACAATGAGCAGTTCTTC.

The chain joins TRBV27 to TRBJ1-1; D might be TRBD1 (5 bases). CDR3 length: 16 residues. Germline CDR1 and CDR2: MNHEY and SMNVEV (reference sequence). Trimming pared 0 bases from V and 1 base from J, leaving 12 bases between. The CDR3 DNA sequence: TGTGCCAGCAGTTTATCGATGGACATATCGAACACTGAAGCTTTCTTT. It codes for CASSLSMDISNTEAFF.

The V call is TRBV15, the J call TRBJ1-1; TRBD1 matches at 8 bases. Germline assignment: CDR1 LNHNV and CDR2 YYDKDF (reference sequence). Germline trimming cut 0 bases from V and 6 bases from J; bases unmatched to any gene: 21. This CDR3 spans 20 amino acids. This chain's CDR3 is CATSRDPPGAGGVWRAEAFF. The CDR3 nucleotides are TGTGCCACCAGCAGAGATCCCCCGGGGGCAGGGGGCGTCTGGAGAGCTGAAGCTTTCTTT.